The 29 T cell receptor beta chains presented below share a single source sample, sequenced in a study of beta chain features in type 1 diabetes. Reverse transcription of all isolated RNA meant that expressed TCRB transcripts were sequenced. TCRdb keeps only in-frame clones here, not all; method: immunoSEQ multiplex PCR. This table holds fewer than 500,000 clones, about 14% found once. The sequencing input was naive CD4+ T cells from blood. These receptors all come from a man younger than 45 in good health.

The sample holds a few counts of this clone. The V and J genes are TRBV9 and TRBJ2-3; D is perhaps TRBD2 (5 bases). With 4 bases removed from V and 0 bases from J, the gap between germline ends came to 12 bases. This CDR3 region has 15 residues. CDR1 SGDLS and CDR2 YYNGEE come from the germline V gene. The CDR3 sequence is CASSPEGSSTDTQYF. As DNA, the CDR3 is TGTGCCAGCAGCCCCGAGGGCAGTAGCACAGATACGCAGTATTTT.

The chain joins TRBV7-2 to TRBJ2-7, with a tentative D call TRBD1 (6 bases). V shed 5 bases and J shed 0 bases, with 11 bases lying between them. There are 14 residues in the CDR3. Germline loops: CDR1 SGHTA, CDR2 FQGNSA. The CDR3 is CASSKDRDSYEQYF. The CDR3 DNA reads TGTGCCAGCAGCAAGGACAGAGACTCCTACGAGCAGTACTTC.

The chain joins TRBV4-3 to TRBJ2-2, with 8 bases matching TRBD1. CDR1 and CDR2 (germline): LGHNA, YSLEER. Trimming cost V 4 bases and J 6 bases; bases outside gene matches: 4. The CDR3 runs to 14 residues. The CDR3 DNA reads TGCGCCAGCAGCCCGACAGGGGTTGCCGGGGAGCTGTTTTTT. This translates into CASSPTGVAGELFF.

This clone was counted a few times. The V and J genes are TRBV30 and TRBJ2-3, with no clear D. This CDR3 region has 14 residues. V was clipped by 3 bases and J by 2 bases, with 12 bases between them. In germline, CDR1 is GTSNPN, CDR2 SVGIG (reference sequence). The CDR3 loop is CAWRGSDFTDTQYF. CDR3 bases: TGTGCCTGGAGGGGTTCAGACTTCACAGATACGCAGTATTTT.

The chain carries TRBV5-1 and TRBJ1-2; D perhaps matches TRBD1 (6 bases). V lost 4 bases, J lost 4 bases, and 20 bases lay in between. This CDR3 contains 16 residues. Germline CDR1 and CDR2: SGHRS and YFSETQ. This CDR3 is CASSNGTSFRLYGYTF. The CDR3 bases are TGCGCCAGCAGCAACGGGACATCGTTTAGGCTCTATGGCTACACCTTC.

This clone turned up a few times. CDR3 coding DNA: TGCGCCAGCAGCTTGGGACAGGGTAGGGCCGAGACCCAGTACTTC. Protein product: CASSLGQGRAETQYF. The chain joins TRBV5-1 to TRBJ2-5, with TRBD1 matching 7 bases. CDR1 SGHRS and CDR2 YFSETQ come from the germline V gene. V dropped 0 bases and J dropped 5; count of bases not matched to a gene: 7. The CDR3 has 15 residues.

This chain links TRBV28 with TRBJ2-1; no reliable D call. In germline, CDR1 is MDHEN, CDR2 SYDVKM. This CDR3 comprises 16 residues. Trimming took 8 bases from V and 6 from J, leaving 23 bases between them. DNA of the CDR3: TGTGCCAGCTCTTGGGGATTCCGCAGCCTGCGCAATGAGCAGTTCTTC. This translates into CASSWGFRSLRNEQFF. Filled out from reference TRBV28 and TRBJ2-1, the complete variable domain reads DVKVTQSSRYLVKRTGEKVFLECVQDMDHENMFWYRQDPGLGLRLIYFSYDVKMKEKGDIPEGYSVSREKKERFSLILESASTNQTSMYLCASSWGFRSLRNEQFFGPGTRLTVL.

This clone appeared a few times. The chain is built from TRBV9 and TRBJ2-7, with D perhaps matching TRBD1 or TRBD2 (5 bases each). Germline V gene data show CDR1 as SGDLS and CDR2 as YYNGEE. Trimming took 5 bases from V and 2 from J, leaving 5 bases between them. The length of the CDR3 is 11 residues. CDR3 sequence (DNA): TGTGCCAGCAGGGGACCCTACGAGCAGTACTTC. Protein sequence: CASRGPYEQYF. Full variable domain (remainder filled in from reference TRBV9 and TRBJ2-7): DSGVTQTPKHLITATGQRVTLRCSPRSGDLSVYWYQQSLDQGLQFLIQYYNGEERAKGNILERFSAQQFPDLHSELNLSSLELGDSALYFCASRGPYEQYFGPGTRLTVT.

In this sample, this clone turned up a few times. The same CDR3 arises from other DNA sequences in this sample as well. The chain joins TRBV29-1 to TRBJ2-5; TRBD1 matches 7 bases. J was trimmed by 2 bases and V by 6 bases; bases with no gene match: 3. The CDR3 is made up of 12 amino acids. Germline V gene data show CDR1 as SQVTM and CDR2 as ANQGSEA. CDR3 residues: CSVTGAQETQYF. CDR3 coding DNA: TGCAGCGTAACAGGGGCGCAAGAGACCCAGTACTTC.

This clone was detected a few times. This chain uses TRBV7-2 with TRBJ2-4; 7 bases line up with TRBD2. The length of the CDR3 is 15 residues. Trimming at V came to 5 bases and at J to 2 bases, leaving 6 bases not matched to a gene. Per germline, CDR1 SGHTA and CDR2 FQGNSA. In DNA, the CDR3 is TGTGCCAGCAGCCAAGTCAGCGGGACCAAAAACATTCAGTACTTC. Encoded protein: CASSQVSGTKNIQYF.

This clone was observed a few times. One end of the junction fails to match germline, which may point to a read error. The chain employs TRBV7-7 and TRBJ2-1; D is unresolved. From germline, CDR1 is SSHAT and CDR2 FNYEAQ (reference sequence). CDR3 length: 13 residues. The CDR3 sequence is CASSLTSYNEQFF. The CDR3 nucleotides read TGTGCTAGCAGCTTAACTTCCTACAATGAGCAGTTCTTC.

This clone appeared a few times. The chain couples TRBV10-3 to TRBJ2-5; possible D gene TRBD2, 6 bases. CDR3 length: 13 amino acids. The V and J ends lost 4 bases and 5 bases respectively, with 11 bases between them. The germline V gene encodes CDR1 ENHRY and CDR2 SYGVKD. CDR3 protein: CAISGGVRETQYF. CDR3 DNA sequence: TGTGCCATCAGTGGCGGGGTCAGGGAGACCCAGTACTTC.

This clone has more than one count but fewer than ten. The V call is TRBV2, the J call TRBJ1-5; D remains ambiguous. The CDR3 consists of 13 residues. Germline V gene data show CDR1 as SNHLY and CDR2 as FYNNEI. Trimming removed 6 bases from V and 4 bases from J, with 10 bases in between. CDR3 amino acids: CASRDGSNQPQHF. CDR3 DNA sequence: TGTGCCAGCAGGGATGGGTCTAATCAGCCCCAGCATTTT.

The chain is built from TRBV13 and TRBJ1-2; 7 bases align to TRBD1. This CDR3 is built from 14 residues. Germline CDR1 is PRHDT and CDR2 is FYEKMQ (reference sequence). V was clipped by 4 bases and J by 2 bases; unmatched bases: 4. For the CDR3, the DNA is TGTGCCAGCAGCTCGGGACAGTTCAACTATGGCTACACCTTC. It is translated as CASSSGQFNYGYTF.

This clone was counted a few times. Other DNA sequences in this specimen translate into the identical CDR3. The chain joins TRBV7-2 to TRBJ2-3; unclear D gene. Trimming left V 3 bases short and J 0 bases short, with 4 bases between. Per the germline V gene, CDR1 is SGHTA and CDR2 is FQGNSA. The length of the CDR3 is 13 residues. In DNA, the CDR3 is TGTGCCAGCAGCTTGGTTAGCACAGATACGCAGTATTTT. Amino acid sequence: CASSLVSTDTQYF. Complete variable domain (other parts from reference TRBV7-2 and TRBJ2-3): GAGVSQSPSNKVTEKGKDVELRCDPISGHTALYWYRQSLGQGLEFLIYFQGNSAPDKSGLPSDRFSAERTGGSVSTLTIQRTQQEDSAVYLCASSLVSTDTQYFGPGTRLTVL.

This clone turned up a few times. The chain combines TRBV12-5 with TRBJ2-7; D not resolved. Trimming cost V 3 bases and J 3 bases, with 6 bases left between them. The germline V gene has CDR1 LGHNT and CDR2 FRNRAP. This CDR3 spans 12 amino acids. Here the CDR3 DNA reads TGTGCTAGTGGTTTAAGGCACTACGAGCAGTACTTC. Its protein is CASGLRHYEQYF.

The chain has TRBV5-1 and TRBJ1-5; the match to TRBD1 covers 9 bases. V lost 2 bases and J lost 7; bases outside the gene matches: 4. The CDR3 sequence is 14 residues long. Germline CDR1 reads SGHRS; CDR2 reads YFSETQ. The CDR3 reads CASSLRTGEQPQHF. The CDR3 DNA reads TGCGCCAGCAGCTTACGGACAGGGGAGCAGCCCCAGCATTTT.

This chain connects TRBV19 to TRBJ2-5, with 9 nucleotides matching TRBD1. Germline values: CDR1 LNHDA, CDR2 SQIVND (reference sequence). The CDR3 spans 14 residues. Trimming cost V 6 bases and J 4 bases; bases outside gene matches: 6. The CDR3 loop is CASRRTGEVETQYF. The DNA of the CDR3 is TGTGCCAGTAGGAGGACAGGGGAGGTAGAGACCCAGTACTTC. The whole variable domain, filled in from reference TRBV19 and TRBJ2-5, reads DGGITQSPKYLFRKEGQNVTLSCEQNLNHDAMYWYRQDPGQGLRLIYYSQIVNDFQKGDIAEGYSVSREKKESFPLTVTSAQKNPTAFYLCASRRTGEVETQYFGPGTRLLVL.

V usage is TRBV18 and J usage is TRBJ2-2; D not resolved. Trimming pared 1 base from V and 3 bases from J, leaving 6 bases between. Looked up from germline, CDR1 is KGHSH and CDR2 is LQKENI. CDR3 length equals 14 residues. CDR3 loop: CASSPLSDTGELFF. The CDR3 DNA follows: TGTGCCAGCTCACCACTGTCGGACACCGGGGAGCTGTTTTTT.

In its sample, this clone was seen a few times. The rearrangement joins TRBV27 to TRBJ2-7, with TRBD1 matching 8 bases. The CDR3 is 15 amino acids. J was trimmed by 3 bases and V by 7 bases; bases with no gene match: 11. The V gene's germline CDR1 is MNHEY and CDR2 SMNVEV (reference sequence). The CDR3 region has the DNA TGTGCCAGCACCTCCGACAGAGGGACAGGCTACGAGCAGTACGTC. Amino acid sequence: CASTSDRGTGYEQYV.

The sample holds a few counts of this clone. The chain combines TRBV19 with TRBJ2-7, with 8 bases fitting TRBD2. The junction had 12 bases not matched to a gene; V was cut back by 2 bases and J by 9 bases. The CDR3 has 15 amino acids. Per the germline V gene, CDR1 is LNHDA and CDR2 is SQIVND (reference sequence). The CDR3 protein is CASSIRLGGRNAQYV. Written as DNA, the CDR3 is TGTGCCAGTAGTATAAGGCTTGGCGGGAGGAATGCGCAGTACGTC.

The chain couples TRBV10-3 to TRBJ1-6; 8 bases map to TRBD1. J lost 7 bases, V lost 7 bases, and 6 bases had no gene match. The CDR3 spans 14 residues. Germline CDR1 and CDR2: ENHRY and SYGVKD. As DNA, the CDR3 is TGTGCCATCACCCAGGGGGCGCGGAATTCACCCCTCCACTTT. This gives the protein CAITQGARNSPLHF.

With regard to this clone: Other nucleotide sequences in the sample specify the same CDR3. The chain joins TRBV7-2 to TRBJ2-5; 13 bases align to TRBD2. The CDR3 runs 15 residues. The J segment lost 2 bases and the V segment lost 4 bases, leaving 1 base of the junction unmatched. Germline V gene sequence: CDR1 SGHTA, CDR2 FQGNSA. CDR3 nucleotides: TGTGCCAGCAGCTGGACTAGCGGGGGTCAAGAGACCCAGTACTTC. Its translation: CASSWTSGGQETQYF.

This clone was seen a few times. The chain links TRBV4-2 to TRBJ2-1; D might be TRBD1 or TRBD2, each matching 6 bases. Trimming took off 0 bases at V and 3 bases at J, with 15 bases between the two ends. Germline V gene sequence: CDR1 LGHNA, CDR2 YNFKEQ. This CDR3 region has 17 residues. The CDR3 loop is CASSQEQGGWRYNEQFF. Written as DNA, the CDR3 is TGTGCCAGCAGCCAAGAACAGGGAGGTTGGCGCTACAATGAGCAGTTCTTC.

This clone was observed a few times. V gene TRBV6-5 combines with J gene TRBJ2-7, with 8 bases matching TRBD1. The germline gives CDR1 MNHEY, CDR2 SVGAGI. The CDR3 contains 14 residues. V lost 6 bases and J lost 3; bases outside the gene matches: 7. CDR3: CASSIGQGSYEQYF. The CDR3 nucleotides read TGTGCCAGCAGCATCGGACAGGGTAGCTACGAGCAGTACTTC.

The J gene is TRBJ2-7, the V gene TRBV7-2; 12 nucleotides align to TRBD2. CDR3 length: 15 amino acids. V lost 5 bases to trimming and J lost 3 bases; unmatched junction nucleotides: 5. CDR1 and CDR2 from the germline V gene are SGHTA and FQGNSA. The CDR3 nucleotides read TGTGCCAGCAGCCGGACTAGCGGGAAGAGCTACGAGCAGTACGTC. Translated: CASSRTSGKSYEQYV.

V usage is TRBV7-9 and J usage is TRBJ2-3; no definite D call. The CDR3 has 12 amino acids. V dropped 5 bases and J dropped 5 bases, with 8 bases sitting between them. CDR1 and CDR2 from the germline V gene are SEHNR and FQNEAQ (reference sequence). In DNA form, the CDR3 reads TGTGCCAGCAGCCGAAGGCTAGATACGCAGTATTTT. Translated: CASSRRLDTQYF.

The V gene is TRBV5-1, the J gene TRBJ1-1; perhaps TRBD1 as D (5 bases). Germline V gene lookup returns CDR1 SGHRS and CDR2 YFSETQ. This CDR3 has 16 residues. V gave up 1 base and J gave up 4 bases, with 17 bases separating them. The CDR3 loop reads CASSLMSRGVATEAFF. The CDR3 DNA follows: TGCGCCAGCAGCTTGATGAGTCGAGGGGTCGCCACTGAAGCTTTCTTT. Looking up the rest from reference TRBV5-1 and TRBJ1-1 gives the full variable domain: KAGVTQTPRYLIKTRGQQVTLSCSPISGHRSVSWYQQTPGQGLQFLFEYFSETQRNKGNFPGRFSGRQFSNSRSEMNVSTLELGDSALYLCASSLMSRGVATEAFFGQGTRLTVV.

This clone was observed a handful of times. The CDR3: CAWKIVGGGNYGYTF. DNA of the CDR3: TGTGCCTGGAAAATCGTAGGGGGAGGCAACTATGGCTACACCTTC. The rearrangement joins TRBV30 to TRBJ1-2; tentative D call: TRBD1 (6 bases). Per the germline V gene, CDR1 is GTSNPN and CDR2 is SVGIG (reference sequence). CDR3 length: 15 residues. V was cut by 4 bases and J by 2 bases, with 17 bases left in between.